Presented here are 9 T cell receptor beta chains from one specimen sequenced in a study of shared clonotypes between healthy human individuals. The data were produced by immunoSEQ multiplex PCR, yet TCRdb's version contains in-frame clones alone and is incomplete. The sample lists about a million clones, about 75% occurring once. The sequenced sample consisted of memory CD4+ T cells sorted from blood. Subset: CD45RA-negative fraction. Receptor source: a man aged 18 to 35 in good health.

The genes are TRBV5-1 and TRBJ1-2; maybe TRBD1 (5 bases). The CDR3 has 14 residues. Germline V CDR1 and CDR2: SGHRS, YFSETQ. Trimming removed 5 bases from V and 0 bases from J, with 11 bases in between. This CDR3 is CASSSTGSNYGYTF. The CDR3 DNA reads TGCGCCAGCAGTTCAACAGGTTCTAACTATGGCTACACCTTC.

The chain couples TRBV6-4 to TRBJ2-3; no reliable D call. Germline lookup yields CDR1 MRHNA and CDR2 SNTAGT. V lost 2 bases to trimming and J lost 4 bases, with 16 bases between them. This CDR3 has 16 amino acids. CDR3 residues: CASSDTHFGAADTQYF. The CDR3 DNA is TGTGCCAGCAGTGACACCCACTTCGGAGCCGCAGATACGCAGTATTTT.

This chain uses TRBV4-3 with TRBJ1-6; D call uncertain. The V and J ends lost 0 bases and 7 bases respectively, with 4 bases between them. The CDR3 spans 13 residues. Per germline, CDR1 LGHNA and CDR2 YSLEER. CDR3 loop: CASSQERNSPLHF. The CDR3 DNA is TGCGCCAGCAGCCAAGAGCGAAATTCACCCCTCCACTTT.

The chain has TRBV5-6 and TRBJ2-7; TRBD2 aligns across 7 bases. The V and J ends lost 1 base and 7 bases, in that order; junction bases with no gene match: 8. Germline CDR1 SGHDT, CDR2 YYEEEE. The CDR3 runs 14 residues. CDR3 in DNA: TGTGCCAGCAGCTTGAGCGGGACTCATGGGGAGCAGTACTTC. Amino acid sequence: CASSLSGTHGEQYF.

This chain joins TRBV25-1 and TRBJ1-2; D not resolved. The CDR3 runs to 12 residues. CDR1 is MGHDK and CDR2 is SYGVNS in the germline V gene. V shed 3 bases and J shed 5 bases, with 7 bases lying between them. CDR3 nucleotide sequence: TGTGCCAGCAGTGACGGCACTTATGGCTACACCTTC. It is translated as CASSDGTYGYTF.

This clone has just one count. DNA for the CDR3: TGTGCCAGCAGCCAAGCAACCTTCTACAATGAGCAGTTCTTC. It specifies CASSQATFYNEQFF. The rearrangement links TRBV14 to TRBJ2-1; D ambiguous. Between the trimmed V and J ends, which lost 1 base and 3 bases, there was a span of 7 bases. The CDR3 is 14 amino acids. Germline assignment: CDR1 SGHDN and CDR2 FVKESK.

V and J are TRBV27 and TRBJ2-7; D call uncertain. CDR1 MNHEY and CDR2 SMNVEV come from the germline V gene (reference sequence). CDR3 length: 14 amino acids. V dropped 6 bases and J dropped 0 bases, with 12 bases sitting between them. This CDR3 reads CASRKIWSSYEQYF. CDR3 DNA: TGTGCCAGCAGAAAGATATGGTCCTCCTACGAGCAGTACTTC.

The chain carries TRBV5-1 and TRBJ2-3; 11 bases are shared with TRBD2. The CDR3 loop spans 16 amino acids. The J segment lost 0 bases and the V segment lost 3 bases, leaving 3 bases of the junction unmatched. Germline CDR1 SGHRS, CDR2 YFSETQ. The CDR3 region is CASSSRLAGSTDTQYF. The CDR3 DNA sequence: TGCGCCAGCAGCTCCCGACTAGCGGGAAGCACAGATACGCAGTATTTT.

V and J are TRBV5-1 and TRBJ2-5; 7 bases align to TRBD1. The germline gives CDR1 SGHRS, CDR2 YFSETQ. V trimming: 2 bases; J trimming: 0 bases; junction bases outside the gene matches: 4. The CDR3 is made up of 15 amino acids. In DNA form, the CDR3 reads TGCGCCAGCAGCTTACTACAGGGGTACCAAGAGACCCAGTACTTC. The encoded protein is CASSLLQGYQETQYF.